This T cell receptor beta chain is from a study of blood T cell repertoires in COVID-19. Study in general: Donors in the United States, Italy and Spain gave samples during acute or convalescent COVID-19. T cells, B-cell-depleted T cells, or PBMCs supplied cDNA or gDNA.

In the study's own analysis: Reference gene primer amplification in the assay estimated nucleated cell counts. TCRdb keeps only in-frame clones here, not all; method: immunoSEQ multiplex PCR. That table furnishes V, J and clone size, whereas the DNA furnished D and trimming. The sample shows some 250,000 clones, around 90% of them seen only once. Per the germline V gene, CDR1 is SGDLS and CDR2 is YYNGEE. Trimming removed 0 bases at V and 3 bases at J, with 12 bases between. The CDR3 has 15 amino acids. The origin of this receptor is a human donor in a cohort sampled during active COVID-19. V gene TRBV9 combines with J gene TRBJ1-2; no clear D gene. Sequenced input: peripheral blood. CDR3 nucleotides: TGTGCCAGCAGCGTAGCGGGAATGAGAGACTATGGCTACACCTTC. It is translated as CASSVAGMRDYGYTF.